This TCR beta chain was identified during a study of T cell responses to AZD1222 COVID-19 vaccine. Remarks on this clone: As yet, its antigen is unknown.

Trimming took 2 bases from V and 1 from J, leaving 23 bases between them. The length of the CDR3 is 20 residues. CDR1 and CDR2 (germline): SSHAT, FNYEAQ (reference sequence). Study-level points and caveats: The repertoires were collected only after the peak T cell response. Mostly white British, mostly female donors; authors suggested clonal diversity may be underestimated. Receipt of two AZD1222 doses was followed by a rise in Spike-specific TCR breadth and depth.

Sequenced by immunoSEQ multiplex PCR; TCRdb stores in-frame clones only, minus some. The table shows roughly 170,000 clones, with 75% to 90% occurring only once. The sample consisted of peripheral blood, taken on day 0 of AZD1222 vaccination. This clonotype was obtained from an adult in good health. V is TRBV7-7 and J is TRBJ2-2; D perhaps matches TRBD1 (5 bases). Here the CDR3 DNA reads TGTGCCAGCAGCTTATACCCGTGGGTCAGGGCCACCCAGAACACCGGGGAGCTGTTTTTT. Its protein is CASSLYPWVRATQNTGELFF.